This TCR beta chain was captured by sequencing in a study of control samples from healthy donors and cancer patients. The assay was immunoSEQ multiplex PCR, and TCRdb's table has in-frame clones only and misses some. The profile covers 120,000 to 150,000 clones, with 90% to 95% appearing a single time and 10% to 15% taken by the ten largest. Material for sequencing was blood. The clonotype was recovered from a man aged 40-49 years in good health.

The CDR3 bases are TGCGCCAGCAGCCAAGCCCGGACAGGGGTAGGCTACACCTTC. Translation gives CASSQARTGVGYTF. The chain links TRBV4-3 to TRBJ1-2; 9 positions agree with TRBD1. V was clipped by 1 base and J by 8 bases; unmatched bases: 5. CDR3 length: 14 residues. Germline V gene data show CDR1 as LGHNA and CDR2 as YSLEER.